This TCR beta chain was found in a study of T-cell reconstitution after alpha-beta-depleted transplantation in children. Study-wide results and caveats: A year post-transplant, T-cell counts and diversity derived mostly from newly produced T cells. Reported findings indicate that, about two months after transplant, alpha-beta T cells came from several hundred expanded clones, which were derived from non-depleted graft cells. Surviving thymic progenitors and recipient T cells were the source of high TCRbeta diversity at day 60 in some patients.

A word on this clonotype: Its antigen remains unidentified.

A library of TCRbeta sequences, prepared with unique molecular identifiers, was generated. Each CDR3 protein gets one entry after TCRdb re-called the PCR reads with MiXCR. The profile shows about 980,000 distinct CDR3 sequences, 25% to 35% of them singletons. This CDR3 has 15 amino acids. Looked up from germline, CDR1 is SQVTM and CDR2 is ANQGSEA. V was trimmed by 2 bases and J by 4 bases, leaving 14 bases between them. Sample: PBMCs, mostly from graft donor cells, taken 360 days after TCRalphabeta/CD19-depleted stem cell transplant. The source is a boy under three years old who had a stem cell transplant for SCID, so the T cells may come from the graft donor. The rearrangement links TRBV29-1 to TRBJ2-2, with a tentative D call TRBD2 (6 bases). For the CDR3, the DNA is TGCAGCGTTGAATTAGCGGACACCAGCACCGGGGAGCTGTTTTTT. This codes for CSVELADTSTGELFF.